This passage covers 4 T cell receptor beta chains from one sample sequenced in a study of response to subunit inactivated influenza vaccine. TCRdb fed the RT-PCR reads into MiXCR, producing one record per CDR3 protein. Found here are 150,000 to 200,000 distinct CDR3 sequences, about 12% of them singletons; the top ten hold around 28%. The same sample was also used in a study of T cells expressing NK-cell markers. From that study: UMIs accompanied the 5'RACE template switching by which TCR beta cDNA was made.

The material sequenced was CD8+ T cells sorted from PBMCs, taken 11 to 12 days after vaccination. The source of these receptors is a man over 45 who received an inactivated influenza vaccine.

The chain joins TRBV5-1 to TRBJ2-7; 9 bases fit TRBD2. The germline V gene encodes CDR1 SGHRS and CDR2 YFSETQ. After removal of 7 bases from V and 4 bases from J, the junction contained 15 bases not matched to a gene. CDR3 length: 16 amino acids. DNA of the CDR3: TGCGCCAGCGCCCCTGTCAGCGGGGGGTCAAGGTACGAGCAGTACTTC. Translated, it gives CASAPVSGGSRYEQYF.

There are a few counts of this clonotype. This chain connects TRBV7-8 to TRBJ2-1; 13 bases match TRBD2. The CDR3 is 15 residues long. The germline V gene has CDR1 SGHVS and CDR2 FQNEAQ. With V trimmed by 5 bases and J by 7 bases, 5 bases remained unmatched. The CDR3 is CASSPRLAGGNEQFF. CDR3 coding DNA: TGTGCCAGCAGCCCTCGACTAGCGGGAGGAAATGAGCAGTTCTTC.

This clonotype turned up a few times. The rearrangement uses TRBV28 and TRBJ2-7, with 7 bases that match TRBD1. Unmatched junction bases numbered 9, after V lost 4 bases and J lost 3 bases. In germline, CDR1 is MDHEN, CDR2 SYDVKM. The CDR3 runs to 15 residues. CDR3 nucleotides: TGTGCCAGCAGTTCACGATCGGGACAGCTCTACGAGCAGTACTTC. Translating it yields CASSSRSGQLYEQYF.

This clonotype was seen repeatedly, ten times or more. The chain couples TRBV28 to TRBJ2-5; weak D call: TRBD2 (5 bases). Germline V gives CDR1 MDHEN, CDR2 SYDVKM. The CDR3 has 14 residues. V was cut by 5 bases and J by 0 bases, with 10 bases left in between. The CDR3 DNA reads TGTGCCAGCAGTCTGGACTCTTACCAAGAGACCCAGTACTTC. It translates to CASSLDSYQETQYF.